This T cell receptor beta chain derives from a study of follicular helper T cells after annual influenza vaccination. Time point given: 2014-2015 season, 7 days after vaccination. No donor had influenza vaccine in the prior 6 months; all lived in the community. The CDR3 spans 16 residues. Germline V gene data show CDR1 as SGHRS and CDR2 as YFSETQ. Measured with immunoSEQ multiplex PCR; TCRdb has only the in-frame clones, and not every one. Among 8,000 to 10,000 clones listed, 83% were seen once. A single count supports this clone. A junction end diverges from the germline sequence, so it may reflect a read error.

The TCR originated in an adult who received the influenza vaccine. Specimen: CXCR5- memory CD4+ T cells sorted from blood, collected 7 days after influenza vaccination. The rearrangement joins TRBV5-1 to TRBJ2-7, with 11 bases matching TRBD1. The CDR3 nucleotides are TGCGCCAGCAGCTTGGTAAGGACAGGGGGCTCCAACGAGCAGTACTTC. This encodes CASSLVRTGGSNEQYF.